Below are 8 T cell receptor beta chains sequenced from a single sample in a study of beta chain features in type 1 diabetes. Every isolated RNA sample was fully reverse transcribed, so sequencing captured expressed TCRB transcripts. The data were produced by immunoSEQ multiplex PCR, yet TCRdb's version contains in-frame clones alone and is incomplete. The sample gives about 250,000 clones, less than 15% of which show up once; more than 0.02% is in the top ten. What was sequenced was naive CD4+ T cells from blood. Receptor source: a middle-aged woman in good health.

The chain joins TRBV7-2 to TRBJ2-1; 11 positions agree with TRBD1. The CDR3 is 16 amino acids. CDR1 is SGHTA, CDR2 FQGNSA, per germline. Losses at the gene ends were 5 bases for V and 8 bases for J; bases not matched to a gene: 11. CDR3 loop: CASSRWGQGERDEQFF. CDR3 DNA: TGTGCCAGCAGCCGATGGGGACAGGGGGAGAGGGATGAGCAGTTCTTC.

The chain links TRBV7-2 to TRBJ1-4, with a possible D match to TRBD1 (5 bases). The V end lost 5 bases, the J end lost 5 bases, and 9 bases lay between the germline ends. There are 13 residues in the CDR3. Germline CDR1 and CDR2: SGHTA and FQGNSA. Here the CDR3 DNA reads TGTGCCAGCAGCCGACAGCTGAATGAAAAACTGTTTTTT. It encodes CASSRQLNEKLFF.

This clone was counted a few times. This rearrangement joins TRBV19 to TRBJ1-1; weak D call: TRBD1 (6 bases). Germline V gene lookup returns CDR1 LNHDA and CDR2 SQIVND (reference sequence). The CDR3 spans 14 residues. V lost 3 bases, J lost 5 bases, and 13 bases lay in between. This chain's CDR3 is CASSMLGGPTEAFF. CDR3 bases: TGTGCCAGTAGTATGCTAGGGGGACCAACTGAAGCTTTCTTT.

This clone was counted a few times. CDR3 coding DNA: TGTGCCAGCAGCTTGGGGTATGGGGGGGTTAACACTGAAGCTTTCTTT. Translated: CASSLGYGGVNTEAFF. The V and J genes are TRBV5-4 and TRBJ1-1; TRBD1 is a possible D gene (5 bases). Germline loops: CDR1 SGHNT, CDR2 YYREEE (reference sequence). The CDR3 has 16 residues. Trimming stripped 0 bases from V and 2 bases from J, with 14 bases between.

V gene TRBV2 combines with J gene TRBJ1-2, with TRBD1 matching over 8 bases. From germline, CDR1 is SNHLY and CDR2 FYNNEI. After removal of 4 bases from V and 4 bases from J, the junction contained 2 bases not matched to a gene. The CDR3 consists of 13 residues. The CDR3 sequence is CASSVQGGYGYTF. The CDR3 region has the DNA TGTGCCAGCAGTGTACAGGGGGGCTATGGCTACACCTTC. The whole variable domain, remainder taken from reference TRBV2 and TRBJ1-2, is EPEVTQTPSHQVTQMGQEVILRCVPISNHLYFYWYRQILGQKVEFLVSFYNNEISEKSEIFDDQFSVERPDGSNFTLKIRSTKLEDSAMYFCASSVQGGYGYTFGSGTRLTVV.

This clone was observed a handful of times. The V and J genes are TRBV4-1 and TRBJ2-5; TRBD2 matches 11 bases. The junction had 4 bases not matched to a gene; V was cut back by 6 bases and J by 1 base. Germline V CDR1 and CDR2: MGHRA, YSYEKL. The CDR3 is 15 residues long. The CDR3 bases are TGCGCCAGCAGTCCCGGACTAGCGGGCCAAGAGACCCAGTACTTC. This sequence encodes CASSPGLAGQETQYF.

The chain recombines TRBV7-6 with TRBJ2-7; the match to TRBD2 covers 8 bases. Germline loops: CDR1 SGHVS, CDR2 FNYEAQ. Germline trimming cut 1 base from V and 3 bases from J; bases unmatched to any gene: 8. The CDR3 spans 16 residues. Here the CDR3 reads CASSLVSSGGNYEQYF. In DNA form, the CDR3 reads TGTGCCAGCAGCTTAGTTAGCAGCGGGGGTAACTACGAGCAGTACTTC.

This clone was recorded a few times. The J gene is TRBJ2-4, the V gene TRBV27; the D gene is possibly TRBD2 (6 bases). CDR3 length equals 15 residues. Germline CDR1 MNHEY, CDR2 SMNVEV (reference sequence). The V and J ends lost 5 bases and 0 bases respectively, with 11 bases between them. CDR3: CASSMDYLAKNIQYF. CDR3 DNA sequence: TGTGCCAGCAGTATGGACTATCTAGCCAAAAACATTCAGTACTTC.